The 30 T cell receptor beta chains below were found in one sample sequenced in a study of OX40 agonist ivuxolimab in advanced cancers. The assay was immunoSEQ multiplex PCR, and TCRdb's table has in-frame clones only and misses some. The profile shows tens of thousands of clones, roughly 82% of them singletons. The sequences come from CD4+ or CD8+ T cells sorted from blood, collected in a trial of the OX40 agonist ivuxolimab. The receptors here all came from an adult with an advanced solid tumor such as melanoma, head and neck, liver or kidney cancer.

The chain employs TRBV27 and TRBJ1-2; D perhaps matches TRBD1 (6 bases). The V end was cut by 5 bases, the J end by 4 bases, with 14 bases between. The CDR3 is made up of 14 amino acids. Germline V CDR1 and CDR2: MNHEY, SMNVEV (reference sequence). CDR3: CASSPGQGSYGYTF. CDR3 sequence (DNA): TGTGCCAGCAGTCCTGGGCAGGGGAGCTATGGCTACACCTTC.

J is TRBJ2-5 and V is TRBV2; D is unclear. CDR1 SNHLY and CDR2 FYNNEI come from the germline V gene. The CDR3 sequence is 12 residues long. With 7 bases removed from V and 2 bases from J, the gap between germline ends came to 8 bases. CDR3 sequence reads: CASKPKQETQYF. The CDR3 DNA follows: TGTGCCAGCAAACCGAAACAAGAGACCCAGTACTTC.

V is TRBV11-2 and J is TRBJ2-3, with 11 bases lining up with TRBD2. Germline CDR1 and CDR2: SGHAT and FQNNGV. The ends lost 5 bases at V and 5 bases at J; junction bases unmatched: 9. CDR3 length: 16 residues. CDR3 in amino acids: CASSPIAGGRGDTQYF. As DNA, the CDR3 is TGTGCCAGCAGCCCTATAGCGGGAGGGCGGGGAGATACGCAGTATTTT.

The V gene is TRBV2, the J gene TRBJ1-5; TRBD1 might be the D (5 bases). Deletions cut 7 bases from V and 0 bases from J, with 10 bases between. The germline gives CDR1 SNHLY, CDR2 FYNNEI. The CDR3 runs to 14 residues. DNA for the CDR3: TGTGCCAGCACTGACAGTTATAGCAATCAGCCCCAGCATTTT. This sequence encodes CASTDSYSNQPQHF.

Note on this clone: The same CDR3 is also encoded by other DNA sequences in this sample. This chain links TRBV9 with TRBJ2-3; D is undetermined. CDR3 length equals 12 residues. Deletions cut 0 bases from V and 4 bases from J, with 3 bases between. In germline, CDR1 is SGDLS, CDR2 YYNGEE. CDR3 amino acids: CASSVGADTQYF. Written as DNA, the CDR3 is TGTGCCAGCAGCGTAGGGGCAGATACGCAGTATTTT.

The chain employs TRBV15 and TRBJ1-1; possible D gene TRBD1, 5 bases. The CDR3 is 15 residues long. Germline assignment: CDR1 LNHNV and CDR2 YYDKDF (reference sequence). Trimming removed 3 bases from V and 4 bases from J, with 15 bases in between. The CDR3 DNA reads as TGTGCCACCAGCAGGGGCGAGGGGCTAAGCACTGAAGCTTTCTTT. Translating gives CATSRGEGLSTEAFF.

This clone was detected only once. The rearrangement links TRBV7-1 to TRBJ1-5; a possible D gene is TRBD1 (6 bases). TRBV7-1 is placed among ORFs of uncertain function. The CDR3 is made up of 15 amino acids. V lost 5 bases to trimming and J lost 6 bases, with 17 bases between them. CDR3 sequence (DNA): TGTGCCAGCAGCGGCCTAACAGGGACTAGTCAGCCCCAGCATTTT. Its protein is CASSGLTGTSQPQHF.

The CDR3 DNA follows: TGTGCCACCCAAGGGACCGGGATAAACACTGAAGCTTTCTTT. This codes for CATQGTGINTEAFF. The gene calls are TRBV6-1 and TRBJ1-1; TRBD1 might be the D (5 bases). This CDR3 comprises 14 residues. The V gene lost 10 bases and the J gene lost 2 bases, with 17 bases spanning the gap. Germline CDR1 is MNHNS and CDR2 is SASEGT.

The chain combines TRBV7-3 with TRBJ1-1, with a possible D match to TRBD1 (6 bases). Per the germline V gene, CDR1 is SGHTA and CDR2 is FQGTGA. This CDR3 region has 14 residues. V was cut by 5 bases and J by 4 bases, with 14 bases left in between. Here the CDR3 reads CASSPVTGLTEAFF. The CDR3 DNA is TGTGCCAGCAGCCCGGTCACAGGGCTCACTGAAGCTTTCTTT.

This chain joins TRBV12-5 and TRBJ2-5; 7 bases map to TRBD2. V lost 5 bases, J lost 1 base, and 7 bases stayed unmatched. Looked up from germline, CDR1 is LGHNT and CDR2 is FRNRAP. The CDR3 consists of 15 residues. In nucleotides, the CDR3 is TGTGCTAGTGGTCTGGGAGGGTACGGCCAAGAGACCCAGTACTTC. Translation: CASGLGGYGQETQYF.

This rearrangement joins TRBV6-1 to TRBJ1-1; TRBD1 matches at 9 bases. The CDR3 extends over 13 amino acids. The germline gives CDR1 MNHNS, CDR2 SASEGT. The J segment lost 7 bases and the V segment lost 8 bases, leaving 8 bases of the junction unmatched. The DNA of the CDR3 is TGTGCCAGCCGGGAAGACAGGGGGATTGAAGCTTTCTTT. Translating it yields CASREDRGIEAFF.

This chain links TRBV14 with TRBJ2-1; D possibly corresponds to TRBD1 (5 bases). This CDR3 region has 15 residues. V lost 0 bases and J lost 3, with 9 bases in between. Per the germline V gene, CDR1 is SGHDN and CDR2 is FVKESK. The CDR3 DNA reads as TGTGCCAGCAGCCAAGAACAGGACATCTACAATGAGCAGTTCTTC. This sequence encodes CASSQEQDIYNEQFF. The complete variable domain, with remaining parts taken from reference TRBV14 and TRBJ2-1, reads EAGVTQFPSHSVIEKGQTVTLRCDPISGHDNLYWYRRVMGKEIKFLLHFVKESKQDESGMPNNRFLAERTGGTYSTLKVQPAELEDSGVYFCASSQEQDIYNEQFFGPGTRLTVL.

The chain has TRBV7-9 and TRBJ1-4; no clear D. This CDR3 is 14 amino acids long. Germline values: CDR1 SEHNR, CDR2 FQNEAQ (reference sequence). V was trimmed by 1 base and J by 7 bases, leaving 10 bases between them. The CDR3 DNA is TGTGCCAGCAGCTTAGTGACGGAACGTGAAAAACTGTTTTTT. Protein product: CASSLVTEREKLFF.

The CDR3 loop reads CASSLGGDTYEQYF. CDR3 bases: TGTGCCAGCAGCTTGGGCGGAGACACCTACGAGCAGTACTTC. The V call is TRBV5-4, the J call TRBJ2-7; no clear D. Germline lookup yields CDR1 SGHNT and CDR2 YYREEE (reference sequence). This CDR3 region has 14 residues. The germline V and J ends were trimmed by 0 bases and 2 bases, with 9 bases remaining between them.

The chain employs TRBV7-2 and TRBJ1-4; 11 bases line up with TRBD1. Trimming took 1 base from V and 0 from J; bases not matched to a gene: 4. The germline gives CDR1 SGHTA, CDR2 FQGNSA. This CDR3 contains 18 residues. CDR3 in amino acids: CASSLVRTGGSTNEKLFF. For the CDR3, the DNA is TGTGCCAGCAGCTTAGTCCGGACAGGGGGCTCAACTAATGAAAAACTGTTTTTT.

The CDR3 reads CASSPVTQGLYNEQFF. The CDR3 nucleotides are TGTGCCAGCTCACCGGTAACCCAGGGTCTCTACAATGAGCAGTTCTTC. The chain recombines TRBV18 with TRBJ2-1; tentatively, D is TRBD1 (5 bases). Germline CDR1 is KGHSH and CDR2 is LQKENI. The CDR3 runs to 16 residues. Trimming stripped 3 bases from V and 3 bases from J, with 15 bases between.

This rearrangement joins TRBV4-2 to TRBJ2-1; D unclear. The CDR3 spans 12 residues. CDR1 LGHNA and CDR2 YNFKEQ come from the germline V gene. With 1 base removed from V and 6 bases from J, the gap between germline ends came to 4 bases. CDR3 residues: CASSQVTNEQFF. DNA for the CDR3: TGTGCCAGCAGCCAAGTCACCAATGAGCAGTTCTTC.

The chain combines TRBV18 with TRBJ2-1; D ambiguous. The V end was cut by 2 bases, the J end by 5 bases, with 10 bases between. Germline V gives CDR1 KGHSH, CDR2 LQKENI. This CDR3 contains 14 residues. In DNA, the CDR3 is TGTGCCAGCTCACCAAGAGACACCAACAATGAGCAGTTCTTC. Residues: CASSPRDTNNEQFF.

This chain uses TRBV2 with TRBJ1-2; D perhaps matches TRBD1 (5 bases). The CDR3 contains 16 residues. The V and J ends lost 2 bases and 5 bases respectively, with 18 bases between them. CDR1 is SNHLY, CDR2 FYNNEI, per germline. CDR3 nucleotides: TGTGCCAGCAGTGAAAGTGGGACGGTAAAAGTTTATGGCTACACCTTC. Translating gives CASSESGTVKVYGYTF.

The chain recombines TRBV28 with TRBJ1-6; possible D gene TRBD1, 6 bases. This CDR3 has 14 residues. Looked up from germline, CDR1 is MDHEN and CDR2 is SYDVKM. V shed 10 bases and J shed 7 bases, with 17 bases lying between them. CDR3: CATKQGLENSPLHF. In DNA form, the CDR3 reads TGTGCCACCAAACAGGGTTTGGAAAATTCACCCCTCCACTTT. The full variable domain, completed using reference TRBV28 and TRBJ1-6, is DVKVTQSSRYLVKRTGEKVFLECVQDMDHENMFWYRQDPGLGLRLIYFSYDVKMKEKGDIPEGYSVSREKKERFSLILESASTNQTSMYLCATKQGLENSPLHFGNGTRLTVT.

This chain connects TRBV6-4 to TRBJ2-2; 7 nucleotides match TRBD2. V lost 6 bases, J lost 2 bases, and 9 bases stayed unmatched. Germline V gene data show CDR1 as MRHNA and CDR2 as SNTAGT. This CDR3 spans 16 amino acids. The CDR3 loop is CASSSGGTFNTGELFF. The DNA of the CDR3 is TGTGCCAGCAGCTCCGGGGGGACCTTTAACACCGGGGAGCTGTTTTTT.

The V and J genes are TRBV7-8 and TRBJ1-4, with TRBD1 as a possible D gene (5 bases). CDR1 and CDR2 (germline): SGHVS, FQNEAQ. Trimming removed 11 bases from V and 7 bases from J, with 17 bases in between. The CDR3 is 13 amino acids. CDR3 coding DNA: TGTGCCTCCAAGCAGGGTACGGTTGAAAAACTGTTTTTT. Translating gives CASKQGTVEKLFF.

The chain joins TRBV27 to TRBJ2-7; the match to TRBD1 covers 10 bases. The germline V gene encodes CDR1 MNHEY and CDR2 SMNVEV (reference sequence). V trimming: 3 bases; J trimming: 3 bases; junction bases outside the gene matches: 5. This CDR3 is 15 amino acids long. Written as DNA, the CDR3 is TGTGCCAGCAGTTTTGGACAGGGGGTTGTCTACGAGCAGTACTTC. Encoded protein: CASSFGQGVVYEQYF.

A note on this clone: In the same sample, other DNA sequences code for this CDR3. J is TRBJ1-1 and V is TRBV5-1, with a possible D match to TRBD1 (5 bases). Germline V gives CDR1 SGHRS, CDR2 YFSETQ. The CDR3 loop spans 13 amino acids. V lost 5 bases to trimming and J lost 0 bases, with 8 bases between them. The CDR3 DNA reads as TGCGCCAGCAGGGGACGGCTGAACACTGAAGCTTTCTTT. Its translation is CASRGRLNTEAFF.

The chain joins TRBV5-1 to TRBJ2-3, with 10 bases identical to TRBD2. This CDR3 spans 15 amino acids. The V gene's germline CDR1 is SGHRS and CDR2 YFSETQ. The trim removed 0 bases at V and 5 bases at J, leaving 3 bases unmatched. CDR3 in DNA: TGCGCCAGCAGCTTGGCAGCGGGAGGGATAGATACGCAGTATTTT. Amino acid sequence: CASSLAAGGIDTQYF.

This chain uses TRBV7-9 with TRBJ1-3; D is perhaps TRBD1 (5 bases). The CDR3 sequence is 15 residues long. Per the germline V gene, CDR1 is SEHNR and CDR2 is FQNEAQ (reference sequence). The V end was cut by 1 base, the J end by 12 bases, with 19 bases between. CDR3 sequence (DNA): TGTGCCAGCAGCTTAGGGGGGGTTACGGGAACTGGCATATATTTT. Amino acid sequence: CASSLGGVTGTGIYF. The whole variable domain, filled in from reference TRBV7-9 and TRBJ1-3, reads DTGVSQNPRHKITKRGQNVTFRCDPISEHNRLYWYRQTLGQGPEFLTYFQNEAQLEKSRLLSDRFSAERPKGSFSTLEIQRTEQGDSAMYLCASSLGGVTGTGIYFGEGSWLTVV.

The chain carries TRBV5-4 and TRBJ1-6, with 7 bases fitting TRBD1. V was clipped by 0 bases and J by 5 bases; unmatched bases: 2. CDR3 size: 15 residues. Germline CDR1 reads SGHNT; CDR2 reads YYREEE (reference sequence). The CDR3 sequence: CASSLGQGHNSPLHF. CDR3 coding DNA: TGTGCCAGCAGCTTGGGACAGGGTCATAATTCACCCCTCCACTTT. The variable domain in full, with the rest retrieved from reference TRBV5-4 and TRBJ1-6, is ETGVTQSPTHLIKTRGQQVTLRCSSQSGHNTVSWYQQALGQGPQFIFQYYREEENGRGNFPPRFSGLQFPNYSSELNVNALELDDSALYLCASSLGQGHNSPLHFGNGTRLTVT.

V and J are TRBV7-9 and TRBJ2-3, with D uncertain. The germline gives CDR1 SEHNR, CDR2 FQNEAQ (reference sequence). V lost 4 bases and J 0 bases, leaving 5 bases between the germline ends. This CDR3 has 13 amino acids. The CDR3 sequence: CASSSSSTDTQYF. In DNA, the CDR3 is TGTGCCAGCAGCTCCTCAAGCACAGATACGCAGTATTTT.

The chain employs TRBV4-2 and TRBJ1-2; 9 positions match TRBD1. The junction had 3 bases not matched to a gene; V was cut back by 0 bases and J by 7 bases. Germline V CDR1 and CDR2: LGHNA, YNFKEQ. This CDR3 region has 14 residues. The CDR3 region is CASSQETGGSGYTF. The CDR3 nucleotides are TGTGCCAGCAGCCAAGAGACAGGGGGAAGTGGCTACACCTTC.

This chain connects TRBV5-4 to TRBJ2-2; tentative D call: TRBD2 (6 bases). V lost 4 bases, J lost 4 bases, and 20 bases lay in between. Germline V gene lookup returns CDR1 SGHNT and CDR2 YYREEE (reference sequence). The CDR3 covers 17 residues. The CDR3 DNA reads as TGTGCCAGCAGCCAACGCAGAGGGCTAGCGATCACCGGGGAGCTGTTTTTT. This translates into CASSQRRGLAITGELFF.